This TCR beta chain was sequenced during a study of T cells in Graves' hyperthyroidism and ophthalmopathy. Study information: Before any treatment, at initial diagnosis, peripheral blood was collected.

This clonotype came up many times. Its target is not known. Regarding the study as a whole: Among clonotypes expanded in thyroid above 0.001, most were also found in blood. A model using 13 V-J features told ophthalmopathy apart from stable hyperthyroidism.

The CDR3 regions of TCR beta were amplified from RNA transcripts. RT-PCR in the first round (using the HTBI primer set) targeted the TCR CDR3. TCRdb reprocessed the multiplex PCR reads with MiXCR, giving one entry per CDR3 protein. The sample gives some 500,000 distinct CDR3 sequences, approximately 15% of which show up once; roughly 17% is in the top ten. Clinicians diagnosed patients from clinical symptoms, serum thyroxine and TRAb, thyroid ultrasound and orbital computed tomography. CDR1 LNHDA and CDR2 SQIVND come from the germline V gene (reference sequence). The V segment lost 4 bases and the J segment 3 bases; nucleotides outside the gene matches: 3. The CDR3 has 14 residues.

This TCR was sampled from a woman between 18 and 29 years old with Graves' hyperthyroidism. J is TRBJ1-2 and V is TRBV19, with 9 bases aligning to TRBD1. Input material: blood. CDR3 residues: CASSRRTGDYGYTF. The CDR3 DNA is TGTGCCAGTAGTAGGCGGACAGGGGACTATGGCTACACCTTC.